These 21 T cell receptor beta chains were sequenced from one sample in a study of shared clonotypes between healthy human individuals. Using immunoSEQ multiplex PCR, the repertoire was profiled, and TCRdb retains in-frame clones only, with some absent. This table has 2.3 million or so clones, 90% to 95% appearing once. Sequences were obtained from naive CD4+ T cells from PBMCs. As for subset: CD45RA+ positively selected. The receptors were sampled from a man younger than 35 in good health. Some clones in this sample may be carry-over from other donors' samples.

The chain couples TRBV4-3 to TRBJ2-7; 12 bases align to TRBD2. Trimming at V came to 8 bases and at J to 1 base, leaving 6 bases not matched to a gene. CDR1 LGHNA and CDR2 YSLEER come from the germline V gene. The CDR3 has 15 amino acids. This chain's CDR3 is CASGVTSGGSYEQYF. The CDR3 DNA follows: TGCGCCAGCGGGGTGACTAGCGGGGGATCCTACGAGCAGTACTTC.

The chain carries TRBV5-1 and TRBJ2-5; 15 nucleotides align to TRBD2. The CDR3 has 17 residues. V trimming: 0 bases; J trimming: 5 bases; junction bases outside the gene matches: 5. Germline V gene data show CDR1 as SGHRS and CDR2 as YFSETQ. The CDR3 sequence is CASSLAGLAGGPETQYF. In DNA, the CDR3 is TGCGCCAGCAGCTTGGCTGGACTAGCGGGAGGGCCGGAGACCCAGTACTTC.

The chain recombines TRBV30 with TRBJ2-5, with D possibly matching TRBD1 (6 bases). Per germline, CDR1 GTSNPN and CDR2 SVGIG (reference sequence). The CDR3 extends over 15 amino acids. V was shortened by 4 bases and J by 0 bases, with 15 bases between the two germline ends. The CDR3 DNA reads as TGTGCCTGGACCACAGGGTCCCCGTACCAAGAGACCCAGTACTTC. Its translation: CAWTTGSPYQETQYF.

The gene calls are TRBV4-1 and TRBJ1-3; maybe TRBD1 (6 bases). This CDR3 region has 19 residues. Germline V gene data show CDR1 as MGHRA and CDR2 as YSYEKL. V was clipped by 1 base and J by 0 bases, with 19 bases between them. The CDR3 DNA sequence: TGCGCCAGCAGCCAAGTGGGGCAGGGGACGCCTATCTCTGGAAACACCATATATTTT. Amino acid sequence: CASSQVGQGTPISGNTIYF.

V usage is TRBV6-1 and J usage is TRBJ1-2; D remains unclear. Germline V gene lookup returns CDR1 MNHNS and CDR2 SASEGT. Trimming took 0 bases from V and 0 from J, leaving 11 bases between them. This CDR3 is built from 16 residues. Written as DNA, the CDR3 is TGTGCCAGCAGTGAAGCGATGGCAGTCCCTAACTATGGCTACACCTTC. It is translated as CASSEAMAVPNYGYTF.

The chain has TRBV5-4 and TRBJ2-1; D is possibly TRBD2 (6 bases). The V end was cut by 0 bases, the J end by 14 bases, with 12 bases between. Germline CDR1 reads SGHNT; CDR2 reads YYREEE (reference sequence). This CDR3 has 12 amino acids. CDR3 DNA sequence: TGTGCCAGCAGCTTGGCGGGGGTGAGGGAGTTCTTC. Its translation: CASSLAGVREFF.

This clone was picked up a small number of times. Other DNA variants within this sample encode the same CDR3. The chain uses TRBV11-3 and TRBJ2-1, with 11 bases lining up with TRBD2. The CDR3 length is 15 residues. Germline V gene lookup returns CDR1 SGHNT and CDR2 YENEEA. J gave up 4 bases and V 5 bases, and 4 bases lay outside the gene matches. The CDR3 loop reads CASSLGTSGYNEQFF. CDR3 nucleotide sequence: TGTGCCAGCAGCCTTGGGACTAGCGGTTACAATGAGCAGTTCTTC.

Only a few counts were recorded for this clone. The genes are TRBV20-1 and TRBJ1-2; D is uncertain. The CDR3 sequence is 10 residues long. The V end lost 6 bases, the J end lost 8 bases, and 10 bases lay between the germline ends. Germline V gene lookup returns CDR1 DFQATT and CDR2 SNEGSKA (reference sequence). DNA of the CDR3: TGCAGTGCGCTTTTTAGCGGCTACACCTTC. Encoded protein: CSALFSGYTF.

DNA of the CDR3: TGTGCCAGCAGCTTGGTTGCGGGGGCTAGCGAAAAACTGTTTTTT. Amino acid sequence: CASSLVAGASEKLFF. V gene TRBV5-6 combines with J gene TRBJ1-4; a weak D match, TRBD1 (6 bases). The CDR3 spans 15 residues. Germline V gives CDR1 SGHDT, CDR2 YYEEEE. V was cut by 0 bases and J by 8 bases, with 14 bases left in between. The whole variable domain, filled in from reference TRBV5-6 and TRBJ1-4, reads DAGVTQSPTHLIKTRGQQVTLRCSPKSGHDTVSWYQQALGQGPQFIFQYYEEEERQRGNFPDRFSGHQFPNYSSELNVNALLLGDSALYLCASSLVAGASEKLFFGSGTQLSVL.

This rearrangement joins TRBV6-5 to TRBJ1-2, with D possibly matching TRBD1 (6 bases). This CDR3 is built from 13 residues. CDR1 MNHEY and CDR2 SVGAGI come from the germline V gene. The V end was cut by 5 bases, the J end by 8 bases, with 15 bases between. The CDR3 spells CASSNRQVWGYTF. Here the CDR3 DNA reads TGTGCCAGCAGTAACAGACAGGTCTGGGGCTACACCTTC.

The chain joins TRBV7-3 to TRBJ2-5; 11 nucleotides line up with TRBD1. V lost 1 base to trimming and J lost 3 bases; unmatched junction nucleotides: 10. The CDR3 is made up of 18 amino acids. Germline loops: CDR1 SGHTA, CDR2 FQGTGA. CDR3 amino acids: CASSLMARTGGAEETQYF. CDR3 in DNA: TGTGCCAGCAGCTTAATGGCTAGGACAGGGGGCGCAGAAGAGACCCAGTACTTC.

Here the CDR3 DNA reads TGTGCCAGCATCGGGGACCGCTTGAACACCGGGGAGCTGTTTTTT. Residues: CASIGDRLNTGELFF. The chain uses TRBV6-1 and TRBJ2-2; D is tentatively TRBD1 or TRBD2 (5 bases each). V was pared by 7 bases and J by 1 base, with 13 bases between. The V gene's germline CDR1 is MNHNS and CDR2 SASEGT. The CDR3 consists of 15 residues.

The chain employs TRBV30 and TRBJ1-6; a possible D gene is TRBD1 (5 bases). V was cut by 2 bases and J by 6 bases, with 11 bases left in between. This CDR3 has 14 amino acids. The germline CDR1 and CDR2 sequences are GTSNPN and SVGIG (reference sequence). CDR3: CAWSNFGGNSPLHF. The DNA for the CDR3 is TGTGCCTGGAGTAACTTCGGGGGTAATTCACCCCTCCACTTT.

V usage is TRBV5-1 and J usage is TRBJ2-1, with D tentatively TRBD1 or TRBD2 (6 bases each). The CDR3 contains 16 residues. The germline V gene encodes CDR1 SGHRS and CDR2 YFSETQ. V was shortened by 0 bases and J by 9 bases, with 19 bases between the two germline ends. The CDR3 spells CASSLVITGASGEQFF. Written as DNA, the CDR3 is TGCGCCAGCAGCTTGGTAATAACGGGGGCGTCCGGTGAGCAGTTCTTC.

The chain recombines TRBV6-1 with TRBJ1-1; 7 bases line up with TRBD1. The CDR3 is 15 residues long. The V gene end was trimmed by 6 bases and the J gene end by 2 bases; junction bases not matched to a gene: 9. Germline V CDR1 and CDR2: MNHNS, SASEGT. The CDR3 nucleotides are TGTGCCAGCAGAAACGAGGGACAGAAAAACACTGAAGCTTTCTTT. Its protein is CASRNEGQKNTEAFF.

The DNA for the CDR3 is TGTGCCTGGAGGGGGAACTACGAGCAGTACTTC. Translated, it gives CAWRGNYEQYF. The chain joins TRBV30 to TRBJ2-5, with D unresolved. The J call could be wrong; TRBJ2-7 is a better fit for the DNA end. Germline CDR1 reads GTSNPN; CDR2 reads SVGIG (reference sequence). This CDR3 has 11 residues.

The CDR3 coding sequence is TGTGCCAGCAGCGCTGGAGACCCGCGGTACAATGAGCAGTTCTTC. This sequence encodes CASSAGDPRYNEQFF. This sequence joins TRBV9 and TRBJ2-1; the D is unclear. Germline lookup yields CDR1 SGDLS and CDR2 YYNGEE. The CDR3 covers 15 residues. V lost 3 bases, J lost 4 bases, and 14 bases lay in between.

The V call is TRBV6-5, the J call TRBJ2-5; D gene uncertain. The V end lost 0 bases, the J end lost 5 bases, and 10 bases lay between the germline ends. In germline, CDR1 is MNHEY, CDR2 SVGAGI. CDR3 size: 14 residues. CDR3 sequence: CASSYSISYETQYF. Written as DNA, the CDR3 is TGTGCCAGCAGTTACTCGATCTCGTACGAGACCCAGTACTTC.

The chain employs TRBV7-2 and TRBJ2-7; D unresolved. V lost 8 bases and J lost 3, with 8 bases in between. Germline CDR1 reads SGHTA; CDR2 reads FQGNSA. The CDR3 contains 11 residues. The CDR3 is CASGPYYEQYF. CDR3 DNA sequence: TGTGCCAGCGGGCCCTACTACGAGCAGTACTTC.

The rearrangement joins TRBV29-1 to TRBJ2-3; the match to TRBD1 covers 10 bases. This CDR3 has 14 amino acids. From germline, CDR1 is SQVTM and CDR2 ANQGSEA. Trimming removed 4 bases from V and 4 bases from J; junction bases left unmatched: 5. CDR3 loop: CSVGPGQGADTQYF. Written as DNA, the CDR3 is TGCAGCGTTGGCCCAGGACAGGGGGCAGATACGCAGTATTTT.

The chain has TRBV9 and TRBJ1-1, with 7 positions matching TRBD1. Per germline, CDR1 SGDLS and CDR2 YYNGEE. The CDR3 consists of 15 residues. Trimming removed 0 bases from V and 5 bases from J; junction bases left unmatched: 7. The CDR3 DNA reads as TGTGCCAGCAGCGTAGATGAAGGGGGCAGGACTGAAGCTTTCTTT. Protein: CASSVDEGGRTEAFF. The full variable domain, completed using reference TRBV9 and TRBJ1-1, is DSGVTQTPKHLITATGQRVTLRCSPRSGDLSVYWYQQSLDQGLQFLIQYYNGEERAKGNILERFSAQQFPDLHSELNLSSLELGDSALYFCASSVDEGGRTEAFFGQGTRLTVV.